A single TCR beta chain is shown here with its context. Its target is not known. The source of the sample is a study of chemoradiotherapy in HPV16-positive cancers. Study-level points and caveats: HPV-specific T cells were functionally defined from only a couple of HPV16-positive patients.

The V gene lost 5 bases and the J gene lost 5 bases, with 15 bases spanning the gap. The CDR3 spans 14 residues. CDR1 is SGHNT and CDR2 is YENEEA in the germline V gene. The assay was immunoSEQ multiplex PCR, and TCRdb's table has in-frame clones only and misses some. Among over 20,000 clones listed, 73% were seen once. The origin of this receptor is a human donor with HPV-associated anogenital cancer. The V gene is TRBV11-3, the J gene TRBJ1-1; maybe TRBD1 (5 bases). The specimen was obtained from a patient who underwent chemoradiotherapy. CDR3 loop: CASSPSQGGTEAFF. In DNA form, the CDR3 reads TGTGCCAGCAGCCCATCCCAGGGAGGGACTGAAGCTTTCTTT.